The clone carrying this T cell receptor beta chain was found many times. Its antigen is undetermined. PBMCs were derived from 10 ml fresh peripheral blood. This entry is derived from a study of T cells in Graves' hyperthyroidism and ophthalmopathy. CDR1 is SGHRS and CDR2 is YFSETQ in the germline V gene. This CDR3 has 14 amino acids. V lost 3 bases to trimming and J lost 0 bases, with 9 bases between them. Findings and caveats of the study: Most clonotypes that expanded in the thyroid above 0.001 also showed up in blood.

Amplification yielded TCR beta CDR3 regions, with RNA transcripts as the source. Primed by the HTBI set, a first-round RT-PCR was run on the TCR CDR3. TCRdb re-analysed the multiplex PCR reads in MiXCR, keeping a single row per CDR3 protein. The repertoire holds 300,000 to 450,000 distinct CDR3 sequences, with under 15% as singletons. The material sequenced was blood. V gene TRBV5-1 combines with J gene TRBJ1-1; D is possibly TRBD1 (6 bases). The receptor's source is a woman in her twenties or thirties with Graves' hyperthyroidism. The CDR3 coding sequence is TGCGCCAGCAGCTCGCAGGGGTTGAACACTGAAGCTTTCTTT. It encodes CASSSQGLNTEAFF.